This passage covers 31 T cell receptor beta chains from one sample sequenced in a study of cytomegalovirus exposure and HLA in healthy donors. PCR was performed using 60 Vbeta and 13 Jbeta primers. Data came from immunoSEQ multiplex PCR; TCRdb stores just in-frame clones and leaves some out. In the table there are some 120,000 clones, more than 70% of which are singletons. Specimen: PBMCs. Receptor source: a woman between 50 and 59 years old in good health and CMV-seropositive.

The genes are TRBV7-2 and TRBJ1-1; D might be TRBD1 (6 bases). V lost 5 bases and J 9 bases, leaving 19 bases between the germline ends. Germline loops: CDR1 SGHTA, CDR2 FQGNSA. The CDR3 has 14 residues. The CDR3 DNA sequence: TGTGCCAGCAGCGCCCTACTACTCAGGGACAAAGCTTTCTTT. This encodes CASSALLLRDKAFF.

The V gene is TRBV19, the J gene TRBJ2-5; possible D gene TRBD2, 6 bases. Deletions cut 4 bases from V and 4 bases from J, with 13 bases between. Germline-derived CDR1 and CDR2 are LNHDA and SQIVND (reference sequence). The CDR3 length is 14 residues. CDR3: CASSTSAAGETQYF. DNA of the CDR3: TGTGCCAGTAGTACTAGCGCAGCGGGAGAGACCCAGTACTTC. Filled out from reference TRBV19 and TRBJ2-5, the complete variable domain reads DGGITQSPKYLFRKEGQNVTLSCEQNLNHDAMYWYRQDPGQGLRLIYYSQIVNDFQKGDIAEGYSVSREKKESFPLTVTSAQKNPTAFYLCASSTSAAGETQYFGPGTRLLVL.

The rearrangement uses TRBV18 and TRBJ2-6, with D possibly matching TRBD2 (6 bases). The CDR3 contains 15 residues. The V end was cut by 1 base, the J end by 6 bases, with 10 bases between. The germline V gene encodes CDR1 KGHSH and CDR2 LQKENI. The CDR3 is CASSPRSGEANVLTF. CDR3 in DNA: TGTGCCAGCTCACCACGTTCGGGGGAGGCCAACGTCCTGACTTTC.

The chain carries TRBV7-8 and TRBJ1-2; 8 bases are a match to TRBD1. With 2 bases clipped from V and 5 bases from J, the junction kept 16 bases outside the gene matches. CDR3 length: 18 amino acids. In germline, CDR1 is SGHVS, CDR2 FQNEAQ. The CDR3, as DNA: TGTGCCAGCAGCTTACGGGACAGGCGGGCAGGCGGGTCTTATGGCTACACCTTC. Its translation is CASSLRDRRAGGSYGYTF. The full variable domain, rest sourced from reference TRBV7-8 and TRBJ1-2, is GAGVSQSPRYKVAKRGQDVALRCDPISGHVSLFWYQQALGQGPEFLTYFQNEAQLDKSGLPSDRFFAERPEGSVSTLKIQRTQQEDSAVYLCASSLRDRRAGGSYGYTFGSGTRLTVV.

In this sample, this clone turned up a few times. The J gene is TRBJ1-4, the V gene TRBV4-3; no clear D gene. This CDR3 is built from 15 residues. The ends were cut back, 4 bases at V and 0 bases at J, with 9 bases in the middle. In germline, CDR1 is LGHNA, CDR2 YSLEER. This chain's CDR3 is CASSLTRTTNEKLFF. In DNA form, the CDR3 reads TGCGCCAGCAGCCTTACTAGGACAACTAATGAAAAACTGTTTTTT.

This clone has just a few counts. The rearrangement uses TRBV10-1 and TRBJ2-1, with a weak D call TRBD2 (5 bases). From germline, CDR1 is WNHNN and CDR2 SYGVQD (reference sequence). This CDR3 contains 11 residues. Between the trimmed V and J ends, which lost 11 bases and 7 bases, there was a span of 12 bases. The DNA for the CDR3 is TGCGCCGGGCGGGCGGTTAATGAGCAGTTCTTC. Its protein product is CAGRAVNEQFF.

The V call is TRBV2, the J call TRBJ1-5, with D unclear. CDR3 length: 14 amino acids. Germline-derived CDR1 and CDR2 are SNHLY and FYNNEI. The germline V and J ends were trimmed by 1 base and 5 bases, with 9 bases remaining between them. CDR3 amino acids: CASSEVSVDQPQHF. The CDR3 DNA follows: TGTGCCAGCAGTGAAGTTTCAGTTGATCAGCCCCAGCATTTT.

V usage is TRBV4-1 and J usage is TRBJ2-7; D unresolved. Germline V gives CDR1 MGHRA, CDR2 YSYEKL. The CDR3 is 12 amino acids. Trimming removed 1 base at V and 6 bases at J, with 7 bases between. The CDR3: CASSQGGSEQYF. In DNA form, the CDR3 reads TGCGCCAGCAGCCAAGGCGGTAGCGAGCAGTACTTC.

The chain recombines TRBV29-1 with TRBJ2-1, with D perhaps TRBD2 (6 bases). V was trimmed by 5 bases and J by 7 bases, leaving 12 bases between them. This CDR3 contains 12 residues. CDR1 and CDR2 from the germline V gene are SQVTM and ANQGSEA. CDR3 protein: CSVLLGSNEQFF. The CDR3 DNA is TGCAGCGTTCTCCTCGGGAGTAATGAGCAGTTCTTC.

Notes on this clone: The junction shows a germline mismatch at one end, possibly a read error. The chain carries TRBV7-7 and TRBJ2-5, with 11 bases aligning to TRBD2. Germline V lookup: CDR1 SSHAT, CDR2 FNYEAQ (reference sequence). The CDR3 runs to 18 residues. This chain's CDR3 is CASSLRLAGGPYQETQYF. The CDR3 DNA reads as TGTGCTAGCAGCCTGCGGCTAGCGGGAGGACCGTACCAAGAGACCCAGTACTTC.

This clone was counted between two and nine times. The rearrangement uses TRBV6-1 and TRBJ1-1, with 8 bases that match TRBD1. The CDR3 sequence is 14 residues long. Germline V gives CDR1 MNHNS, CDR2 SASEGT. Trimming cost V 4 bases and J 0 bases; bases outside gene matches: 1. The CDR3 is CASSVRGLNTEAFF. In nucleotides, the CDR3 is TGTGCCAGCAGTGTCAGGGGGCTGAACACTGAAGCTTTCTTT.

The chain recombines TRBV7-2 with TRBJ2-7; the D is unclear. V lost 6 bases and J 3 bases, leaving 6 bases between the germline ends. This CDR3 contains 11 residues. Germline CDR1 SGHTA, CDR2 FQGNSA. As DNA, the CDR3 is TGTGCCAGCAGTTACTACTACGAGCAGTACTTC. It translates to CASSYYYEQYF.

This clone was picked up a small number of times. The CDR3 region has the DNA TGCGCCAGCAGCTTGTGGGGCCCAGATACGCAGTATTTT. Its translation: CASSLWGPDTQYF. V is TRBV5-1 and J is TRBJ2-3, with a possible D match to TRBD1 (5 bases). CDR1 is SGHRS and CDR2 is YFSETQ in the germline V gene. There are 13 residues in the CDR3. V was trimmed by 1 base and J by 4 bases, leaving 7 bases between them.

This clone was detected only a few times. The J gene is TRBJ1-5, the V gene TRBV7-2, with 7 bases lining up with TRBD1. CDR1 and CDR2 from the germline V gene are SGHTA and FQGNSA. CDR3 length equals 15 residues. Losses at the gene ends were 2 bases for V and 7 bases for J; bases not matched to a gene: 8. CDR3 region: CASSLKTKGAQPQHF. CDR3 DNA: TGTGCCAGCAGCTTAAAGACTAAGGGGGCACAGCCCCAGCATTTT.

This chain connects TRBV7-9 to TRBJ2-5; D might be TRBD1 (6 bases). Trimming took 5 bases from V and 9 from J, leaving 13 bases between them. Germline CDR1 is SEHNR and CDR2 is FQNEAQ (reference sequence). The CDR3 runs 12 residues. The CDR3 coding sequence is TGTGCCAGCAGCCCGGACAGCCTGTCCCAGTACTTC. This encodes CASSPDSLSQYF.

This clone showed up just a few times. Here the CDR3 DNA reads TGTGCCAGCAGCCAAGATCAAAGGGCCAGCGGGGCTTTCTTT. It specifies CASSQDQRASGAFF. This chain uses TRBV4-2 with TRBJ1-1; the D is unclear. V was pared by 0 bases and J by 11 bases, with 16 bases between. The CDR3 is 14 residues long. Germline V gene data show CDR1 as LGHNA and CDR2 as YNFKEQ.

The CDR3 DNA is TGTGCCAGCAGCTTAGAGGCTAGCGGGAGTAACCATGAGCAGTTCTTC. It specifies CASSLEASGSNHEQFF. The rearrangement links TRBV13 to TRBJ2-1; 10 positions agree with TRBD2. Germline loops: CDR1 PRHDT, CDR2 FYEKMQ (reference sequence). CDR3 length: 16 amino acids. Trimming removed 1 base from V and 8 bases from J; junction bases left unmatched: 8. Variable domain in full (rest from reference TRBV13 and TRBJ2-1): AAGVIQSPRHLIKEKRETATLKCYPIPRHDTVYWYQQGPGQDPQFLISFYEKMQSDKGSIPDRFSAQQFSDYHSELNMSSLELGDSALYFCASSLEASGSNHEQFFGPGTRLTVL.

This chain connects TRBV4-3 to TRBJ2-5; D uncertain. V was pared by 1 base and J by 5 bases, with 8 bases between. The CDR3 sequence is 13 residues long. CDR1 LGHNA and CDR2 YSLEER come from the germline V gene. Written as DNA, the CDR3 is TGCGCCAGCAGCCAAGCTACGTGGGAGACCCAGTACTTC. This translates into CASSQATWETQYF.

The rearrangement uses TRBV27 and TRBJ2-7; possibly TRBD2 for D (5 bases). CDR3 size: 13 residues. V gave up 3 bases and J gave up 6 bases, with 12 bases separating them. Germline V gene sequence: CDR1 MNHEY, CDR2 SMNVEV (reference sequence). The CDR3 DNA follows: TGTGCCAGCAGTTTCCAGGTGGGAGTCGAGCAGTACTTC. Encoded protein: CASSFQVGVEQYF.

The gene calls are TRBV5-1 and TRBJ2-5, with D perhaps matching TRBD2 (6 bases). The CDR3 loop spans 13 amino acids. V gave up 2 bases and J gave up 5 bases, with 10 bases separating them. Germline values: CDR1 SGHRS, CDR2 YFSETQ. CDR3 loop: CASSFGGYETQYF. Written as DNA, the CDR3 is TGCGCCAGCAGCTTTGGAGGGTACGAGACCCAGTACTTC.

The genes are TRBV9 and TRBJ2-3; 12 nucleotides align to TRBD2. With V trimmed by 1 base and J by 4 bases, 4 bases remained unmatched. The CDR3 has 16 amino acids. The germline V gene encodes CDR1 SGDLS and CDR2 YYNGEE. The CDR3 nucleotides are TGTGCCAGCAGCGTACTAGCGGGAGGGCCAGCAGATACGCAGTATTTT. As protein: CASSVLAGGPADTQYF.

There are a few counts of this clone. The chain links TRBV11-1 to TRBJ2-7; D is perhaps TRBD2 (6 bases). Trimming removed 3 bases from V and 3 bases from J, with 12 bases in between. From germline, CDR1 is SGHAT and CDR2 FQDESV (reference sequence). This CDR3 contains 14 residues. CDR3 sequence (DNA): TGTGCCAGCAGCTTCCCTAGCGAGAGCTACGAGCAGTACTTC. Encoded protein: CASSFPSESYEQYF.

The chain joins TRBV6-5 to TRBJ2-7; D remains unclear. Looked up from germline, CDR1 is MNHEY and CDR2 is SVGAGI. This CDR3 spans 14 amino acids. Trimming took 0 bases from V and 3 from J, leaving 9 bases between them. The CDR3, as DNA: TGTGCCAGCAGTTACTCGTCTCGGAGCTACGAGCAGTACTTC. Its protein product is CASSYSSRSYEQYF.

The chain uses TRBV7-3 and TRBJ2-5, with 9 bases that match TRBD2. The V segment lost 5 bases and the J segment 5 bases; nucleotides outside the gene matches: 9. CDR3 length: 15 amino acids. Germline CDR1 SGHTA, CDR2 FQGTGA. The CDR3 DNA reads TGTGCCAGCAGCCCCAGTAGCGGGAGATGGGAGACCCAGTACTTC. Translation gives CASSPSSGRWETQYF. Filled out from reference TRBV7-3 and TRBJ2-5, the complete variable domain reads GAGVSQTPSNKVTEKGKYVELRCDPISGHTALYWYRQSLGQGPEFLIYFQGTGAADDSGLPNDRFFAVRPEGSVSTLKIQRTERGDSAVYLCASSPSSGRWETQYFGPGTRLLVL.

This clone has only one observation. The chain has TRBV7-8 and TRBJ1-4, with TRBD1 matching over 12 bases. The V gene's germline CDR1 is SGHVS and CDR2 FQNEAQ. The CDR3 is 14 residues long. The V segment lost 5 bases and the J segment 7 bases; nucleotides outside the gene matches: 2. The CDR3 region is CASSRDRGPEKLFF. Written as DNA, the CDR3 is TGTGCCAGCAGCCGGGACAGGGGGCCTGAAAAACTGTTTTTT.

The chain is built from TRBV6-1 and TRBJ1-2, with D tentatively TRBD1 (6 bases). This CDR3 comprises 18 residues. The V gene's germline CDR1 is MNHNS and CDR2 SASEGT. Trimming removed 3 bases from V and 1 base from J, with 21 bases in between. CDR3 in amino acids: CASSEGRGGHNLNYGYTF. The CDR3 region has the DNA TGTGCCAGCAGTGAGGGCAGGGGAGGGCACAATCTTAACTATGGCTACACCTTC.

The chain links TRBV9 to TRBJ2-1, with TRBD2 matching over 11 bases. The junction had 13 bases not matched to a gene; V was cut back by 0 bases and J by 5 bases. This CDR3 has 19 amino acids. Looked up from germline, CDR1 is SGDLS and CDR2 is YYNGEE. The chain's CDR3 is CASSVDEGASSGRNNEQFF. The CDR3 DNA is TGTGCCAGCAGCGTAGATGAAGGCGCTTCTAGCGGGAGGAACAATGAGCAGTTCTTC.

This rearrangement joins TRBV11-2 to TRBJ2-5, with 14 bases fitting TRBD2. The CDR3 consists of 16 residues. V shed 4 bases, J shed 4 bases, and the junction held 5 bases outside the gene matches. Germline V lookup: CDR1 SGHAT, CDR2 FQNNGV. CDR3 residues: CASSSTTSGGGETQYF. In DNA form, the CDR3 reads TGTGCCAGCAGCTCAACGACTAGCGGGGGGGGAGAGACCCAGTACTTC.

CDR3 sequence reads: CASTLGQGAIYEQYF. The CDR3 coding sequence is TGTGCCAGCACGCTGGGACAGGGGGCGATATACGAGCAGTACTTC. J is TRBJ2-5 and V is TRBV7-2, with 12 positions matching TRBD1. The end of the DNA is better explained by TRBJ2-7, so the J call may be wrong. The germline CDR1 and CDR2 sequences are SGHTA and FQGNSA. The CDR3 covers 15 residues.

DNA of the CDR3: TGTGCCACCAGCAGAGGCGGGATCACCTCCTACGAGCAGTACTTC. Translated, it gives CATSRGGITSYEQYF. The V gene is TRBV15, the J gene TRBJ2-7; D is perhaps TRBD2 (6 bases). V lost 1 base and J 0 bases, leaving 10 bases between the germline ends. This CDR3 has 15 amino acids. From germline, CDR1 is LNHNV and CDR2 YYDKDF (reference sequence).

This chain links TRBV6-1 with TRBJ1-2, with D unresolved. Trimming cost V 1 base and J 2 bases, with 5 bases left between them. This CDR3 has 13 residues. The germline CDR1 and CDR2 sequences are MNHNS and SASEGT. This CDR3 is CASSEVPNYGYTF. The CDR3 DNA follows: TGTGCCAGCAGTGAAGTCCCGAACTATGGCTACACCTTC.